This passage covers 30 T cell receptor beta chains from one sample sequenced in a study of cytomegalovirus exposure and HLA in healthy donors. The PCR ran on 60 Vbeta and 13 Jbeta primers. Assay: immunoSEQ multiplex PCR; the TCRdb copy retains only in-frame clones and omits some. The sample consists of roughly 71,000 clones, 60% to 80% of them appearing once. The specimen was PBMCs. The receptors were sampled from a man aged 30 to 39 in good health and CMV-seronegative.

The chain couples TRBV9 to TRBJ1-3, with D perhaps TRBD1 (5 bases). Trimming left V 4 bases short and J 4 bases short, with 12 bases between. Looked up from germline, CDR1 is SGDLS and CDR2 is YYNGEE. CDR3 length: 14 amino acids. The CDR3 sequence is CASSPGYSGNTIYF. The CDR3 bases are TGTGCCAGCAGCCCAGGGTATTCAGGAAACACCATATATTTT. The whole variable domain, filled in from reference TRBV9 and TRBJ1-3, reads DSGVTQTPKHLITATGQRVTLRCSPRSGDLSVYWYQQSLDQGLQFLIQYYNGEERAKGNILERFSAQQFPDLHSELNLSSLELGDSALYFCASSPGYSGNTIYFGEGSWLTVV.

This clone was seen only once. This chain joins TRBV5-1 and TRBJ2-7, with a tentative D call TRBD1 (5 bases). CDR3 size: 14 residues. V lost 2 bases and J 0 bases, leaving 9 bases between the germline ends. Germline loops: CDR1 SGHRS, CDR2 YFSETQ. In DNA, the CDR3 is TGCGCCAGCAGCTTCTCAGGGAACTCCTACGAGCAGTACTTC. It codes for CASSFSGNSYEQYF.

Only a few counts were recorded for this clone. This chain uses TRBV5-5 with TRBJ1-1; no firm D call. Germline lookup yields CDR1 SGHKS and CDR2 YYEKEE (reference sequence). Trimming cost V 1 base and J 0 bases, with 7 bases left between them. This CDR3 is built from 14 residues. The CDR3 region has the DNA TGTGCCAGCAGCTTGTGGCAGGTGAACACTGAAGCTTTCTTT. Encoded protein: CASSLWQVNTEAFF.

A single count supports this clone. This chain links TRBV7-2 with TRBJ2-7; 13 nucleotides line up with TRBD2. CDR3 length: 16 amino acids. J was trimmed by 5 bases and V by 5 bases; bases with no gene match: 9. Germline lookup yields CDR1 SGHTA and CDR2 FQGNSA. The CDR3, as DNA: TGTGCCAGCAGCCCACAGACTAGCGGGGGGTGGAACGAGCAGTACTTC. Translating it yields CASSPQTSGGWNEQYF.

The V call is TRBV7-8, the J call TRBJ1-2, with 10 bases identical to TRBD1. The junction had 10 bases not matched to a gene; V was cut back by 5 bases and J by 4 bases. From germline, CDR1 is SGHVS and CDR2 FQNEAQ. The CDR3 sequence is 16 residues long. DNA of the CDR3: TGTGCCAGCAGCGGACCGGGACAGGGGACGCGCTATGGCTACACCTTC. Its translation is CASSGPGQGTRYGYTF.

In this sample, this clone turned up a few times. The gene calls are TRBV6-5 and TRBJ2-5, with TRBD1 identical over 7 bases. This CDR3 has 13 amino acids. V was clipped by 10 bases and J by 2 bases; unmatched bases: 7. In germline, CDR1 is MNHEY, CDR2 SVGAGI. The CDR3 protein is CAITTGEQETQYF. The CDR3 nucleotides read TGTGCCATCACCACAGGGGAACAAGAGACCCAGTACTTC.

The rearrangement links TRBV6-5 to TRBJ1-1; 8 bases agree with TRBD1. J lost 1 base, V lost 0 bases, and 1 base had no gene match. This CDR3 has 15 amino acids. Germline-derived CDR1 and CDR2 are MNHEY and SVGAGI. The CDR3 sequence: CASSYSGTGNTEAFF. Here the CDR3 DNA reads TGTGCCAGCAGTTACTCGGGGACAGGGAACACTGAAGCTTTCTTT.

The J gene is TRBJ2-3, the V gene TRBV13, with TRBD2 matching 9 bases. The V segment lost 1 base and the J segment 5 bases; nucleotides outside the gene matches: 7. Germline V gene lookup returns CDR1 PRHDT and CDR2 FYEKMQ (reference sequence). The CDR3 has 16 amino acids. CDR3 sequence reads: CASSLVGGGGRDTQYF. The CDR3 DNA reads as TGTGCCAGCAGCTTAGTAGGCGGGGGGGGTCGAGATACGCAGTATTTT.

The rearrangement uses TRBV7-9 and TRBJ1-2, with TRBD1 identical over 7 bases. The J segment lost 4 bases and the V segment lost 0 bases, leaving 5 bases of the junction unmatched. The CDR3 runs 15 residues. The germline V gene has CDR1 SEHNR and CDR2 FQNEAQ (reference sequence). The CDR3 coding sequence is TGTGCCAGCAGCTTAGCGGGGGCAGGGGGCTATGGCTACACCTTC. Amino acid sequence: CASSLAGAGGYGYTF.

The chain joins TRBV5-8 to TRBJ2-7, with D tentatively TRBD2 (5 bases). Trimming took off 4 bases at V and 5 bases at J, with 22 bases between the two ends. Germline CDR1 reads SGHTS; CDR2 reads YDEGEE. The CDR3 loop spans 16 amino acids. Written as DNA, the CDR3 is TGTGCCAGCAGCGTCCACCGGGGTATAGGGCTCCACGAGCAGTACTTC. This translates into CASSVHRGIGLHEQYF.

This clone was seen only a few times. The CDR3 sequence is CASNEQGSPGEQFF. CDR3 nucleotides: TGTGCCAGCAACGAACAGGGGTCCCCGGGGGAGCAGTTCTTC. The genes are TRBV25-1 and TRBJ2-1, with 7 bases lining up with TRBD1. This CDR3 comprises 14 residues. J was trimmed by 10 bases and V by 7 bases; bases with no gene match: 13. CDR1 and CDR2 (germline): MGHDK, SYGVNS.

This clone occurred a few times. The V gene is TRBV30, the J gene TRBJ1-4, with 7 bases aligning to TRBD1. CDR1 GTSNPN and CDR2 SVGIG come from the germline V gene (reference sequence). After removal of 1 base from V and 5 bases from J, the junction contained 4 bases not matched to a gene. This CDR3 has 14 amino acids. CDR3 nucleotides: TGTGCCTGGAGTGGACAGGGCAACAATGAAAAACTGTTTTTT. It specifies CAWSGQGNNEKLFF.

The V gene is TRBV7-9, the J gene TRBJ2-7; possible D gene TRBD1, 6 bases. This CDR3 contains 13 residues. Germline CDR1 SEHNR, CDR2 FQNEAQ (reference sequence). Trimming took 6 bases from V and 4 from J, leaving 13 bases between them. CDR3 nucleotide sequence: TGTGCCAGCAGTCCGGGACACAGTTACGAGCAGTACTTC. Protein product: CASSPGHSYEQYF. Full variable domain (rest looked up from reference TRBV7-9 and TRBJ2-7): DTGVSQNPRHKITKRGQNVTFRCDPISEHNRLYWYRQTLGQGPEFLTYFQNEAQLEKSRLLSDRFSAERPKGSFSTLEIQRTEQGDSAMYLCASSPGHSYEQYFGPGTRLTVT.

This sequence joins TRBV6-5 and TRBJ2-7, with 8 positions matching TRBD2. The CDR3 runs 15 residues. CDR1 and CDR2 from the germline V gene are MNHEY and SVGAGI. After removal of 6 bases from V and 3 bases from J, the junction contained 10 bases not matched to a gene. The CDR3 nucleotides read TGTGCCAGCAGCCCAGAAAGTGCGGGGGGCTACGAGCAGTACTTC. The encoded protein is CASSPESAGGYEQYF.

This chain joins TRBV9 and TRBJ1-5, with D tentatively TRBD1 (6 bases). This CDR3 is built from 13 residues. V was trimmed by 4 bases and J by 3 bases, leaving 8 bases between them. Per the germline V gene, CDR1 is SGDLS and CDR2 is YYNGEE. The CDR3 is CASSKGDNQPQHF. DNA for the CDR3: TGTGCCAGCAGCAAGGGGGACAATCAGCCCCAGCATTTT.

The chain is built from TRBV5-4 and TRBJ2-7, with 8 bases fitting TRBD1. J was trimmed by 0 bases and V by 3 bases; bases with no gene match: 2. The CDR3 has 14 amino acids. In germline, CDR1 is SGHNT, CDR2 YYREEE (reference sequence). The CDR3 DNA sequence: TGTGCCAGCAGCTACGACAGGGGCTCCTACGAGCAGTACTTC. Translating it yields CASSYDRGSYEQYF. The full variable domain, in which reference TRBV5-4 and TRBJ2-7 provide the parts outside the CDR3, is ETGVTQSPTHLIKTRGQQVTLRCSSQSGHNTVSWYQQALGQGPQFIFQYYREEENGRGNFPPRFSGLQFPNYSSELNVNALELDDSALYLCASSYDRGSYEQYFGPGTRLTVT.

V usage is TRBV20-1 and J usage is TRBJ1-1, with D unclear. V lost 3 bases and J lost 11, with 13 bases in between. Germline lookup yields CDR1 DFQATT and CDR2 SNEGSKA (reference sequence). The CDR3 loop spans 11 amino acids. The CDR3 coding sequence is TGCAGTGCTAGCCGGGGTCGGGCCGCTTTCTTT. It codes for CSASRGRAAFF.

The V gene is TRBV19, the J gene TRBJ1-6; 8 bases fit TRBD1. The germline gives CDR1 LNHDA, CDR2 SQIVND (reference sequence). V shed 6 bases and J 3 bases; nucleotides not matched to a gene: 4. The CDR3 has 15 amino acids. The CDR3 region is CASRGQDLYNSPLHF. The DNA of the CDR3 is TGTGCCAGTAGGGGACAGGATCTCTATAATTCACCCCTCCACTTT.

The chain carries TRBV30 and TRBJ2-7; a weak D match, TRBD1 (6 bases). V lost 3 bases and J 2 bases, leaving 20 bases between the germline ends. The CDR3 loop spans 16 amino acids. Germline V lookup: CDR1 GTSNPN, CDR2 SVGIG (reference sequence). The DNA for the CDR3 is TGTGCCTGGAGCCCAATTACAGGGCTGGGGGCCTACGAGCAGTACTTC. This gives the protein CAWSPITGLGAYEQYF.

The rearrangement uses TRBV7-9 and TRBJ2-5; D perhaps matches TRBD1 (6 bases). The CDR3 is made up of 19 amino acids. The V gene lost 5 bases and the J gene lost 0 bases, with 25 bases spanning the gap. Germline V gives CDR1 SEHNR, CDR2 FQNEAQ (reference sequence). This chain's CDR3 is CASSQSTKWAGAHQETQYF. CDR3 bases: TGTGCCAGCAGCCAATCCACGAAGTGGGCAGGGGCCCACCAAGAGACCCAGTACTTC.

The chain joins TRBV20-1 to TRBJ2-7; D perhaps matches TRBD1 (6 bases). Trimming shortened V by 5 bases and J by 6 bases, and 11 bases separated the two germline ends. There are 11 residues in the CDR3. Germline V gene lookup returns CDR1 DFQATT and CDR2 SNEGSKA (reference sequence). In DNA, the CDR3 is TGCAGTGCTGGGGACATCCGCGAGCAGTACTTC. Protein sequence: CSAGDIREQYF.

The chain couples TRBV4-1 to TRBJ2-3, with 12 bases that match TRBD2. From germline, CDR1 is MGHRA and CDR2 YSYEKL. After removal of 0 bases from V and 7 bases from J, the junction contained 11 bases not matched to a gene. The CDR3 is made up of 18 amino acids. Here the CDR3 DNA reads TGCGCCAGCAGCCAAGACCACCCTCTAGCGGGGGGGCCGAATACGCAGTATTTT. As protein: CASSQDHPLAGGPNTQYF.

The rearrangement uses TRBV5-1 and TRBJ2-1; 7 bases are a match to TRBD1. CDR3 length: 14 amino acids. The junction had 3 bases not matched to a gene; V was cut back by 2 bases and J by 4 bases. From germline, CDR1 is SGHRS and CDR2 YFSETQ. The CDR3, as DNA: TGCGCCAGCAGCTTAGAACAGGGGTACAATGAGCAGTTCTTC. Translating it yields CASSLEQGYNEQFF.

This clone appeared a few times. This chain uses TRBV7-8 with TRBJ2-5; the D is unclear. Germline CDR1 and CDR2: SGHVS and FQNEAQ. The V gene lost 2 bases and the J gene lost 9 bases, with 4 bases spanning the gap. CDR3 length equals 10 residues. CDR3 in amino acids: CASSLTAQYF. The CDR3 coding sequence is TGTGCCAGCAGCTTAACGGCCCAGTACTTC.

This clone was seen a handful of times. For the CDR3, the DNA is TGTGCCACAGGGGAGTCCTATAATTCACCCCTCCACTTT. This gives the protein CATGESYNSPLHF. The V and J genes are TRBV6-5 and TRBJ1-6; the D gene is possibly TRBD1 (6 bases). The CDR3 length is 13 residues. Trimming cost V 10 bases and J 1 base, with 8 bases left between them. CDR1 and CDR2 (germline): MNHEY, SVGAGI.

The chain links TRBV11-3 to TRBJ1-2; possible D gene TRBD1, 6 bases. The CDR3 loop spans 14 amino acids. CDR1 and CDR2 from the germline V gene are SGHNT and YENEEA. Trimming stripped 5 bases from V and 0 bases from J, with 10 bases between. The CDR3 DNA follows: TGTGCCAGCAGCACCCGGACAGCTAACTATGGCTACACCTTC. Translation: CASSTRTANYGYTF.

The chain joins TRBV27 to TRBJ1-2; perhaps TRBD1 as D (6 bases). Germline CDR1 and CDR2: MNHEY and SMNVEV (reference sequence). V dropped 1 base and J dropped 3 bases, with 9 bases sitting between them. The CDR3 loop spans 14 amino acids. CDR3 region: CASSLFRTDYGYTF. DNA of the CDR3: TGTGCCAGCAGTTTATTTAGGACAGACTATGGCTACACCTTC.

The J gene is TRBJ2-5, the V gene TRBV7-2; 11 nucleotides match TRBD2. Unmatched junction bases numbered 11, after V lost 5 bases and J lost 9 bases. The CDR3 is made up of 15 amino acids. CDR1 SGHTA and CDR2 FQGNSA come from the germline V gene. CDR3 loop: CASSLWTSGRGAQYF. The CDR3 bases are TGTGCCAGCAGCCTCTGGACTAGCGGGCGAGGGGCCCAGTACTTC.

The V call is TRBV4-1, the J call TRBJ1-2; possibly TRBD1 for D (6 bases). The germline V and J ends were trimmed by 4 bases and 1 base, with 13 bases remaining between them. The CDR3 loop spans 15 amino acids. Germline loops: CDR1 MGHRA, CDR2 YSYEKL. The CDR3: CASSPDTGRNYGYTF. CDR3 in DNA: TGCGCCAGCAGCCCAGACACAGGGCGTAACTATGGCTACACCTTC.

This clone came up once. The chain uses TRBV7-2 and TRBJ1-2; unclear D gene. The CDR3 has 15 amino acids. Germline lookup yields CDR1 SGHTA and CDR2 FQGNSA. Deletions cut 6 bases from V and 5 bases from J, with 19 bases between. The CDR3 bases are TGTGCCAGCAGTTATGCACGGGAGACCCCTTATGGCTACACCTTC. The encoded protein is CASSYARETPYGYTF.